A selection of T cell receptor beta chains follows, all from one sample in a study of T cell responses to AZD1222 COVID-19 vaccine. Profiling relied on immunoSEQ multiplex PCR, and the TCRdb table lists in-frame clones only, not all of them. Of roughly 150,000 clones listed, 90% are singletons. Here the sequenced sample was peripheral blood, taken 28 days after the second AZD1222 dose. The source is an adult who received the AZD1222 COVID-19 vaccine. The CDR3 runs from the conserved cysteine through the conserved F or W. D genes are given only for firm matches. Not every row has a clone size; where given, it reads once, few, many or a size class.

TRBJ2-7 . . TRBV5-6 CASSSPGPVPYEQYF TGTGCCAGCAGCTCACCGGGACCCGTACCCTACGAGCAGTACTTC
TRBJ1-1 . . TRBV7-9 CASSRSGNDRAFF TGTGCCAGCAGCCGGTCGGGGAACGATAGGGCTTTCTTT
TRBJ2-7 . TRBD1 TRBV9 CASSTYSRAGGIGEQYF TGTGCCAGCAGCACCTATTCCAGGGCAGGGGGTATCGGCGAGCAGTACTTC
TRBJ2-1 . . TRBV28 CASSLFEGGGEQFF TGTGCCAGCAGTTTATTCGAGGGGGGCGGTGAGCAGTTCTTC
TRBJ1-1 . TRBD1 TRBV7-9 CASRGQGAFLENTEAFF TGTGCCAGCAGGGGACAGGGGGCTTTCTTAGAGAACACTGAAGCTTTCTTT
TRBJ1-4 . . TRBV3-1/TRBV3-2 CASSHLDLAGGEKLFF TGTGCCAGCAGCCACCTAGATTTGGCGGGTGGTGAAAAACTGTTTTTT
TRBJ1-2 . . TRBV28 CASTITGKGGYTF TGTGCCAGCACAATCACAGGGAAAGGAGGCTACACCTTC
TRBJ2-7 . . TRBV30 CAWSDSYEQYF TGTGCCTGGAGTGACTCCTACGAGCAGTACTTC
TRBJ1-2 . . TRBV12-3/TRBV12-4 CASSFAAEYGYTF TGTGCCAGCAGTTTTGCAGCAGAATATGGCTACACCTTC
TRBJ1-1 . TRBD1 TRBV27 CASSSDTLNPGQGAFF TGTGCCAGCAGTTCCGATACCTTAAATCCGGGACAGGGGGCTTTCTTT
TRBJ1-2 . . TRBV12-3/TRBV12-4 CASSYVSYGYTF TGTGCCAGCAGTTATGTCTCCTATGGCTACACCTTC
TRBJ2-4 . . TRBV30 CAWAPPYLAKNIQYF TGTGCCTGGGCACCCCCCTATCTAGCCAAAAACATTCAGTACTTC
TRBJ1-2 few . TRBV6-5 CASSYLSGSPFYGYTF TGTGCCAGCAGTTACCTTTCAGGGAGCCCTTTCTATGGCTACACCTTC
TRBJ1-1 . . TRBV28 CASQVSWFAEAFF TGTGCCTCCCAGGTATCGTGGTTTGCTGAAGCTTTCTTT
TRBJ2-3 . TRBD2 TRBV19 CASSNERGGQDTQYF TGTGCCAGTAGTAACGAGCGGGGGGGCCAGGATACGCAGTATTTT